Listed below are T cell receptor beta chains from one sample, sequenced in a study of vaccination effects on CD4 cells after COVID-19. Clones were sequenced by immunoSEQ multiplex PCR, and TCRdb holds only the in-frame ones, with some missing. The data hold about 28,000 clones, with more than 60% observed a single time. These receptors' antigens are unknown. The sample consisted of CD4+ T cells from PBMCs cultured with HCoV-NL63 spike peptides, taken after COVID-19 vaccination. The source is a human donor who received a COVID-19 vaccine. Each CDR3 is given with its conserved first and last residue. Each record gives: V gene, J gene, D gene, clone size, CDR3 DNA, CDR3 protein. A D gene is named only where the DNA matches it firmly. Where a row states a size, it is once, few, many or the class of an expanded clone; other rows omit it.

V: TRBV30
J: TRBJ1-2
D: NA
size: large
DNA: TGTGCCTGGACTCCCGACTCGGGTGGGGGATATGGCTACACCTTC
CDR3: CAWTPDSGGGYGYTF

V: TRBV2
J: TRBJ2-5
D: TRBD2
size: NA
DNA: TGTGCCAGCAGTGAAGTTGGTAGCGGGGGCCCCCCAGGGACCCAGTACTTC
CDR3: CASSEVGSGGPPGTQYF

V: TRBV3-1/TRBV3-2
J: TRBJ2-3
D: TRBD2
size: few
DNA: TGTGCCAGCAGCCCTCCCCTAGCGGGGGGGAGCACAGATACGCAGTATTTT
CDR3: CASSPPLAGGSTDTQYF

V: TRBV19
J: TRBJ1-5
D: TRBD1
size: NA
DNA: TGTGCCAGTGGGACAGGGGGCAATCAGCCCCAGCATTTT
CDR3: CASGTGGNQPQHF

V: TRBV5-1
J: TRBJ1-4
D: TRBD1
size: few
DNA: TGCGCCAGCAGCTCGCGGACAGGCAATGAAAAACTGTTTTTT
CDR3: CASSSRTGNEKLFF

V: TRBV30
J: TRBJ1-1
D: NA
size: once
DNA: TGTGCCTGGAGTCCCCCAGGGGAATTT
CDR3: CAWSPPGEF

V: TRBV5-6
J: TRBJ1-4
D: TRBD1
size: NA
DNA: TGTGCCAGCAGCTTGGGTCCAGGGGGGATTGAAAAACTGTTTTTT
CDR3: CASSLGPGGIEKLFF

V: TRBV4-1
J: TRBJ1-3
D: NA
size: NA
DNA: TGCGCCAGCAGCCGCGAGCCAGGGAGTCCCTCTGGAAACACCATATATTTT
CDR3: CASSREPGSPSGNTIYF

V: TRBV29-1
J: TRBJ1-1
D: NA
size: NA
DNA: TGCAGCGTTGAAAAATGGGATAACACTGAAGCTTTCTTT
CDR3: CSVEKWDNTEAFF

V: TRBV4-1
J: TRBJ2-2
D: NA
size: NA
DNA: TGCGCCAGCAGCCAGCCGGACCGTCCCGGGGAGCTGTTTTTT
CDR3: CASSQPDRPGELFF

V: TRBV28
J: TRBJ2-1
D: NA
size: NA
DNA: TGCACAGTCAACGAGCAGTTCTTC
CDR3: CTVNEQFF

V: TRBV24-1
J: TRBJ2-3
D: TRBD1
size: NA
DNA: TGTGCCACCAGTGAGAAGGGATCTCAGCCAGGGGGCCACATCACAGATACGCAGTATTTT
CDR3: CATSEKGSQPGGHITDTQYF

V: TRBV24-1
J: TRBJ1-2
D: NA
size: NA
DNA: TGTGCCACCAGTGTAGCAGGCGGCCAGGATGGCTACACCTTC
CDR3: CATSVAGGQDGYTF

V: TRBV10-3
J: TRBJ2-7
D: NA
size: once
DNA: TGTGCCATCAGTGTTGGGCAGGTCTACGAGCAGTACTTC
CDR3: CAISVGQVYEQYF

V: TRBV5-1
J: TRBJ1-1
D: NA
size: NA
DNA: TGCGCCAGCAGCTTGGACTACTACACTGAAGCTTTCTTT
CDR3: CASSLDYYTEAFF

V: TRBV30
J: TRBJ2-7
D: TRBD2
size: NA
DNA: TGTGCCATGTCTAGCGGGAAATCATCCTACGAGCAGTACTTC
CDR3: CAMSSGKSSYEQYF

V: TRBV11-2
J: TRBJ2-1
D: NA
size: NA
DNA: TGTGCCAGCAGCATGACCAGGGGCTTCTACAATGAGCAGTTCTTC
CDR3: CASSMTRGFYNEQFF

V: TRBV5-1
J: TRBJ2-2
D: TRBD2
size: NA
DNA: TGCGCCAGCAGCCAGTTGACTAGCGGGACGACCGGGGAGCTGTTTTTT
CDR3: CASSQLTSGTTGELFF

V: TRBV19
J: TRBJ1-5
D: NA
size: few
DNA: TGTGCCAGTAGTATGGCGGGGGGTAATCAGCCCCAGCATTTT
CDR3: CASSMAGGNQPQHF

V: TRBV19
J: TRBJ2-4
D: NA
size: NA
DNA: TGTGCCAGTAGTATGGGTAGCCAGAAGGGTGCCAAAAACATTCAGTACTTC
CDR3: CASSMGSQKGAKNIQYF

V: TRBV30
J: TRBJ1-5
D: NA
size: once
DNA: TGTGCCTGGAGTGTACAGTATGATCAGCCCCAGCATTTT
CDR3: CAWSVQYDQPQHF

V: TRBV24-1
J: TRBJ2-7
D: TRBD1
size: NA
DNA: TGTGCCACCAGTGATCCGGGACAGGCGACCTACGAGCAGTACTTC
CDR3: CATSDPGQATYEQYF

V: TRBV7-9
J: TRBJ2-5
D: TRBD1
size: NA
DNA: TGTGCCAGCAGCCCCCAAGGACAGGGTGGAGAGACCCAGTACTTC
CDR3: CASSPQGQGGETQYF

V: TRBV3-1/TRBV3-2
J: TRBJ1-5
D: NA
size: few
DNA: TGTGCCAGCAGCCAAGATTTATGGAGGCCCTTTCAGCATTTT
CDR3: CASSQDLWRPFQHF

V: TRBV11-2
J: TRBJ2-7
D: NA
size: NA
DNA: TGTGCCAGCAGCTTAGATCGCTACGAGCAGTACTTC
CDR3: CASSLDRYEQYF

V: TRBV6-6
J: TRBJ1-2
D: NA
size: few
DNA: TGTGCCAGCAGAATCCCCGGCAGGGGTGGCGGCTACACCTTC
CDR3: CASRIPGRGGGYTF

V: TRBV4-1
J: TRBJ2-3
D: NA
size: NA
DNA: TGCGCCAGCAGCCAAGCCAGCGTAGGGGATACGCAGTATTTT
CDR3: CASSQASVGDTQYF

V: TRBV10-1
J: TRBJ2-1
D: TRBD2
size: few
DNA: TGCGCCAGCAGTGTCCTAGCGGGGGGGTTCGATGAGCAGTTCTTC
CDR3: CASSVLAGGFDEQFF

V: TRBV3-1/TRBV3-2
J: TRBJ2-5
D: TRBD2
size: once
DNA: TGTGCCAGCAGCCAATGGGGTGCGGGAGGGCAAGAGACCCAGTACTTC
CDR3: CASSQWGAGGQETQYF

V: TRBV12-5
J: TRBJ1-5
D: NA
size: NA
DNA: TGTGCTAGTCAGGAGTATAGCAATCAGCCCCAGCATTTT
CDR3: CASQEYSNQPQHF

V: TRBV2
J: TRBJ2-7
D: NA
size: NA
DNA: TGTGCCAGCGCCGATCCGGAAGGGATCTACGAGCAGTACTTC
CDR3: CASADPEGIYEQYF

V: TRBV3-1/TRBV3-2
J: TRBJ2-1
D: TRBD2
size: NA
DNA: TGTGCCAGCAGCCAAGAGGGACTAGCGGGGATGAATGAGCAGTTCTTC
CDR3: CASSQEGLAGMNEQFF

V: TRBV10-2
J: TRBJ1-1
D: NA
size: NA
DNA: TGCGCCAGCAGTTTGTTGGGAACTGAAGCTTTCTTT
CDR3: CASSLLGTEAFF

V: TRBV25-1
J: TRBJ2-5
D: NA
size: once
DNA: TGTGCCAGCAGTGAAGGTATCGGCAGGGCTTATGAGACCCAGTACTTC
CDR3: CASSEGIGRAYETQYF

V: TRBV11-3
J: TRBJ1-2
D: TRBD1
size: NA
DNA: TGTGCCAGCAGCTTAGTCCCCCCCGAGACAGGGCTCAACTATGGCTACACCTTC
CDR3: CASSLVPPETGLNYGYTF

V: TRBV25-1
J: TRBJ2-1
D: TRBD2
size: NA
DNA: TGTGCCAGCAGTTCCGGGACTAGCGGGAGGTTGAATGAGCAGTTCTTC
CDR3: CASSSGTSGRLNEQFF

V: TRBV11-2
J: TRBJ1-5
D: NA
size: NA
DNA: TGTGCCAGCAGCTTAGGTTCTTACTATAGCAATCAGCCCCAGCATTTT
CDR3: CASSLGSYYSNQPQHF

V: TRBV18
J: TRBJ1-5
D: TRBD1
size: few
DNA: TGTGCCAGCTCAATTGGACAGGGAGTTCATCAGCCCCAGCATTTT
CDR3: CASSIGQGVHQPQHF

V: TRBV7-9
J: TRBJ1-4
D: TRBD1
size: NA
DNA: TGTGCCAGCAGCTTAGGGGCCCAGGGGGCTAATGAAAAACTGTTTTTT
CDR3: CASSLGAQGANEKLFF

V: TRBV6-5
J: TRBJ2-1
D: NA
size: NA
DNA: TGTGCCAGCAGTTACATTGTGGGTTCCTACAATGAGCAGTTCTTC
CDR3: CASSYIVGSYNEQFF

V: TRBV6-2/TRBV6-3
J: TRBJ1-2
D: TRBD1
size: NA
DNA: TGTGCCAGCAGTTCGCCGGGACAGGGTGACTATGGCTACACCTTC
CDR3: CASSSPGQGDYGYTF

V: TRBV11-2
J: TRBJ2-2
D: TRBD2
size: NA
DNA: TGTGCCAGCAGCCAAGCGATAGCGGGAGGATCCGGGGAGCTGTTTTTT
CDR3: CASSQAIAGGSGELFF

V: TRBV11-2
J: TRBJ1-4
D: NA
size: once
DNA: TGTGCCAGCAGCTTAGGGGACGGATTTTCTAATGAAAAACTGTTTTTT
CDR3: CASSLGDGFSNEKLFF

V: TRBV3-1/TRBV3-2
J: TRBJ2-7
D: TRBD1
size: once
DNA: TGTGCCAGCAGCCAAGACAGGGGGTACCCTGGCGAGCAGTACTTC
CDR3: CASSQDRGYPGEQYF

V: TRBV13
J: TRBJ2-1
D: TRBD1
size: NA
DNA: TGTGCCAGCAGCTCCCCGGGACAGGGTATGTACAATGAGCAGTTCTTC
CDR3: CASSSPGQGMYNEQFF

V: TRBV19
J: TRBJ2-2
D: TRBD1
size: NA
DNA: TGTGCCAGTAGTATAGGGCAGGGGGCTTCGGGGACCGGGGAGCTGTTTTTT
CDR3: CASSIGQGASGTGELFF

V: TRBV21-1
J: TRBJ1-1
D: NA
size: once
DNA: TGTGCCAGCAGCAAAGGACTGAGGAACACTGAAGCTTTCTTT
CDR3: CASSKGLRNTEAFF

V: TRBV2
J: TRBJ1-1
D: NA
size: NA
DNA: TGTGCCAGCAGTGGGCGACAGAACACTGAAGCTTTCTTT
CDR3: CASSGRQNTEAFF

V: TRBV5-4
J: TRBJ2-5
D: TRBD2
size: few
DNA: TGTGCCAGCAGTTACGTATTATTTGGACTAGCGGGAGATGTTCGAAAGACCCAGTACTTC
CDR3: CASSYVLFGLAGDVRKTQYF

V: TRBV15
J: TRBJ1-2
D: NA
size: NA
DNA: TGTGCCACCAGCAGAGATAGAGTGGGGGGAACGGATGGCTACACCTTC
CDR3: CATSRDRVGGTDGYTF

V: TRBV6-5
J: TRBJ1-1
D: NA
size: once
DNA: TGTGCCAGCAGTCCTTATACGAACACTGAAGCTTTCTTT
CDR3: CASSPYTNTEAFF

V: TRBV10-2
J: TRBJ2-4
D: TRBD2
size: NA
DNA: TGCGCCAGTACATCTAGCGGGGGGTTTGGAAACATTCAGTACTTC
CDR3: CASTSSGGFGNIQYF

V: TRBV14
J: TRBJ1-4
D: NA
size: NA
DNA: TGTGCCAGCAGCCACGGAACTAATGAAAAACTGTTTTTT
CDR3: CASSHGTNEKLFF

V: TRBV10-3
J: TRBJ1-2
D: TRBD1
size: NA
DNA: TGTGCCATCAGGGACAGGGCAGGCTATGGCTACACCTTC
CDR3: CAIRDRAGYGYTF

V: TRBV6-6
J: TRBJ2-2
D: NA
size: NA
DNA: TGTGCCAGCAGTCGACACCATTCCACCGGGGAGCTGTTTTTT
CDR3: CASSRHHSTGELFF

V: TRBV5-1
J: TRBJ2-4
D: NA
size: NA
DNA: TGCGCCAGCAGACAGGAAAACATTCAGTACTTC
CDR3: CASRQENIQYF

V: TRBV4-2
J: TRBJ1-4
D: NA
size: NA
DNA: TGTGCCAGCAGCCAAGAGGGGGTAGTGGAAAAACTGTTTTTT
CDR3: CASSQEGVVEKLFF